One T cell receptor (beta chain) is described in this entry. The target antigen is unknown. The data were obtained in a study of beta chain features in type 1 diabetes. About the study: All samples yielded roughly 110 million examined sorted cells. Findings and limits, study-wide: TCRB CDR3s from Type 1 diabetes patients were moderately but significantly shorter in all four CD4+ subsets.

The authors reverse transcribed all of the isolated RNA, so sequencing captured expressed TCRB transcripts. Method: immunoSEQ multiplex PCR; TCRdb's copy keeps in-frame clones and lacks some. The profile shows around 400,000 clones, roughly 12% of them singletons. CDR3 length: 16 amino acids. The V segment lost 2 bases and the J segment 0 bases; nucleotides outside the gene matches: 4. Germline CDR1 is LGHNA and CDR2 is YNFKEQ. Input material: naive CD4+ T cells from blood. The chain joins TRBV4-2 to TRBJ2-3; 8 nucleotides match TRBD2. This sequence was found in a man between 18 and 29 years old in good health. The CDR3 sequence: CASSQSSGWSTDTQYF. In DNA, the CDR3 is TGTGCCAGCAGCCAATCTAGCGGGTGGAGCACAGATACGCAGTATTTT.